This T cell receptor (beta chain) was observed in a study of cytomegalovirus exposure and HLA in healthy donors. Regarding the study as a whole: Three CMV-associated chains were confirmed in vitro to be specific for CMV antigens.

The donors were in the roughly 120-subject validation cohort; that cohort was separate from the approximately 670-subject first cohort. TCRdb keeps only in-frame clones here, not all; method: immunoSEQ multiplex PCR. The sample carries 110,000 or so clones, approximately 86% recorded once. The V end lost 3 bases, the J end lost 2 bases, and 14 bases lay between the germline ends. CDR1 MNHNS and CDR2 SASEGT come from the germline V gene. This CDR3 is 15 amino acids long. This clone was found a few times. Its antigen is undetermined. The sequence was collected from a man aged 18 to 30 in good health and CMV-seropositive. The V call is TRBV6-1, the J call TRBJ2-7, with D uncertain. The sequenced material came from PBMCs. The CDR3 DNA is TGTGCCAGCAGTGATTGGGCAAGTAGGACCTACGAGCAGTACTTC. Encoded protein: CASSDWASRTYEQYF.